This T cell receptor (beta chain) came from a study of regulatory T cells in long-lasting Graves disease. The time point denotes: newly diagnosed GD, antithyroid drugs for less than 3 months. The TCR library used RNA extracted from PBMCs. This clonotype was picked up many times. CDR3 regions were amplified by Arm-PCR using iRepertoire HTBI primers to build TCR beta libraries. TCRdb re-called the multiplex PCR reads through MiXCR, storing one row per CDR3 protein. The sample yields about 240,000 distinct CDR3 sequences, 20% to 25% seen once. The clonotype originates from a female donor with Graves disease. The material was peripheral blood mononuclear cells (PBMCs), obtained at new diagnosis, from a patient treated with antithyroid drugs.

The DNA of the CDR3 is TGTGCCAGCAGCGTAGGCCTAGCGGGGGGGCTCTACGAGCAGTACTTC. It codes for CASSVGLAGGLYEQYF. The J gene is TRBJ2-7, the V gene TRBV9; 12 bases are shared with TRBD2. This CDR3 region has 16 residues. The V and J ends lost 0 bases and 3 bases, in that order; junction bases with no gene match: 4. Germline V gene data show CDR1 as SGDLS and CDR2 as YYNGEE.